This is a list of T cell receptor beta chains from one sample in a study of post-analysis software for immune sequencing data. TCRdb passed the PCR reads through MiXCR, listing each CDR3 protein once. The sample records approximately 150,000 distinct CDR3 sequences, around 28% being singletons. Material: blood. The source of these receptors is a girl aged 5 to 17 with multiple sclerosis. CDR3s include the opening cysteine and the closing phenylalanine or tryptophan. A D gene is named only where the DNA matches it firmly. Size is stated for part of the rows, as once, few or many counts, or as a class when the clone is expanded.

V gene: TRBV9; clone size: many; J gene: TRBJ1-5; D gene: NA; CDR3 DNA: TGTGCCAGCAGCGCTGGACCCTTTGGCAATCAGCCCCAGCATTTT; CDR3 protein: CASSAGPFGNQPQHF
V gene: TRBV5-1; clone size: NA; J gene: TRBJ2-1; D gene: TRBD1; CDR3 DNA: TGCGCCAGCAGCTCGGCCGTCAGGGGGTCCTACAATGAGCAGTTCTTC; CDR3 protein: CASSSAVRGSYNEQFF
V gene: TRBV20-1; clone size: many; J gene: TRBJ1-2; D gene: NA; CDR3 DNA: TGCAGTGCCCAGAAAGCCAATGGCTACACCTTC; CDR3 protein: CSAQKANGYTF
V gene: TRBV28; clone size: few; J gene: TRBJ2-3; D gene: NA; CDR3 DNA: TGTGCCAGCAGTTATCTGGGACGAAACACAGATACGCAGTATTTT; CDR3 protein: CASSYLGRNTDTQYF
V gene: TRBV7-8; clone size: NA; J gene: TRBJ2-1; D gene: TRBD1; CDR3 DNA: TGTGCCAGCAGCCCCCCAGGGGGATACAATGAGCAGTTCTTC; CDR3 protein: CASSPPGGYNEQFF
V gene: TRBV27; clone size: NA; J gene: TRBJ1-2; D gene: TRBD1; CDR3 DNA: TGTGCCACCGCGACAGGGATTAGTTTTCCTAACTATAGCTACACCTTC; CDR3 protein: CATATGISFPNYSYTF
V gene: TRBV20-1; clone size: few; J gene: TRBJ2-7; D gene: TRBD2; CDR3 DNA: TGCAGTGCTAGAGTCGGGCTAGCGGGAGCATGGGAGCAGTACTTC; CDR3 protein: CSARVGLAGAWEQYF
V gene: TRBV20-1; clone size: many; J gene: TRBJ2-5; D gene: TRBD2; CDR3 DNA: TGCAGTGCCCGACTAGCAACGGGGCGAGAGACCCAGTACTTC; CDR3 protein: CSARLATGRETQYF
V gene: TRBV13; clone size: few; J gene: TRBJ2-7; D gene: TRBD1; CDR3 DNA: TGTGCCAGCAGCCCCCACAGGGGCCACGAGCAGTACTTC; CDR3 protein: CASSPHRGHEQYF
V gene: TRBV5-1; clone size: few; J gene: TRBJ1-5; D gene: NA; CDR3 DNA: TGCGCCAGCAGCTTGGATTCGGATCAGCCCCAGCATTTT; CDR3 protein: CASSLDSDQPQHF
V gene: TRBV12-3/TRBV12-4; clone size: NA; J gene: TRBJ2-1; D gene: TRBD1; CDR3 DNA: TGTGCCAGCAGCTTAAACAGGGGTGTGAATGAGCAGTTCTTC; CDR3 protein: CASSLNRGVNEQFF
V gene: TRBV28; clone size: NA; J gene: TRBJ1-2; D gene: NA; CDR3 DNA: TGTGCCAGCTTCGGACGGATCTATGGCTACACCTTC; CDR3 protein: CASFGRIYGYTF
V gene: TRBV4-2; clone size: NA; J gene: TRBJ1-4; D gene: TRBD1; CDR3 DNA: TGTGCCAGCAGCCACGCGGGACAGAAGAATGAAAAACTGTTTTTT; CDR3 protein: CASSHAGQKNEKLFF
V gene: TRBV14; clone size: NA; J gene: TRBJ2-6; D gene: TRBD2; CDR3 DNA: TGTGCCAGCAGACTCGCGGGGGGGAGCGGGGCCAACGTCCTGACTTTC; CDR3 protein: CASRLAGGSGANVLTF
V gene: TRBV6-5; clone size: NA; J gene: TRBJ1-1; D gene: TRBD1; CDR3 DNA: TGTGCCAGCAGTGGACAGGTGACGAACACTGAAGCTTTCTTT; CDR3 protein: CASSGQVTNTEAFF
V gene: TRBV29-1; clone size: NA; J gene: TRBJ2-5; D gene: TRBD1; CDR3 DNA: TGCAGCTCCGGACAGGGAGAGACCCAGTACTTC; CDR3 protein: CSSGQGETQYF
V gene: TRBV12-3/TRBV12-4; clone size: many; J gene: TRBJ1-2; D gene: TRBD1; CDR3 DNA: TGTGCCAGCAGCACGACAGGGGGTAACTATGGCTACACCTTC; CDR3 protein: CASSTTGGNYGYTF
V gene: TRBV12-5; clone size: NA; J gene: TRBJ2-7; D gene: TRBD1; CDR3 DNA: TGTGCTAGTGGTTGGTACAGGGGTGGCTACGAGCAGTACTTC; CDR3 protein: CASGWYRGGYEQYF
V gene: TRBV20-1; clone size: NA; J gene: TRBJ2-3; D gene: TRBD1; CDR3 DNA: TGCAGTGCTCGACAGGGTAGCACAGATACGCAGTATTTT; CDR3 protein: CSARQGSTDTQYF
V gene: TRBV27; clone size: many; J gene: TRBJ2-3; D gene: TRBD1; CDR3 DNA: TGTGCCAGCATCGGGGACAGGGGGCGGGATACGCAGTATTTT; CDR3 protein: CASIGDRGRDTQYF
V gene: TRBV5-1; clone size: NA; J gene: TRBJ2-7; D gene: NA; CDR3 DNA: TGCGCCAGCAGCTTGGACGACAGGTACGAGCAGTACTTC; CDR3 protein: CASSLDDRYEQYF
V gene: TRBV6-1; clone size: many; J gene: TRBJ2-6; D gene: NA; CDR3 DNA: TGTGCCAGCAGAGAGACTTTCATTTCATTCTCTGGGGCCAACGTCCTGACTTTC; CDR3 protein: CASRETFISFSGANVLTF
V gene: TRBV10-3; clone size: NA; J gene: TRBJ2-7; D gene: NA; CDR3 DNA: TGTGCCATCAGGGAAGGGCGGTCTGCCTACGAGCAGTACTTC; CDR3 protein: CAIREGRSAYEQYF
V gene: TRBV28; clone size: many; J gene: TRBJ2-5; D gene: NA; CDR3 DNA: TGTGCCAGCAGCTCCGGTGGAGCGCAAGAGACCCAGTACTTC; CDR3 protein: CASSSGGAQETQYF
V gene: TRBV5-1; clone size: once; J gene: TRBJ2-7; D gene: NA; CDR3 DNA: TGCGCCAGCGGCGGTGATAGCGTCTACGAGCAGTACTTC; CDR3 protein: CASGGDSVYEQYF
V gene: TRBV12-3/TRBV12-4; clone size: NA; J gene: TRBJ2-7; D gene: TRBD1; CDR3 DNA: TGTGCCGGCAGTTGGGGACAGGGTTTATGCGACGAGCAGTACTTC; CDR3 protein: CAGSWGQGLCDEQYF
V gene: TRBV7-9; clone size: NA; J gene: TRBJ2-3; D gene: TRBD2; CDR3 DNA: TGTGCCAGCAGCTCCTCTAGCGGGAGTACAGATACGCAGTATTTT; CDR3 protein: CASSSSSGSTDTQYF
V gene: TRBV7-9; clone size: few; J gene: TRBJ2-7; D gene: NA; CDR3 DNA: TGTGCCAGCAGCCCAGGGTCTCCACGCGAGCAGTACTTC; CDR3 protein: CASSPGSPREQYF
V gene: TRBV28; clone size: NA; J gene: TRBJ1-5; D gene: NA; CDR3 DNA: TGTGCCAGCAGACGAACAGGGCGGAGAAGGCAGCCCCAGCATTTT; CDR3 protein: CASRRTGRRRQPQHF
V gene: TRBV7-8; clone size: NA; J gene: TRBJ1-1; D gene: TRBD1; CDR3 DNA: TGTGCCAGCAGCTTGGGGACAGGGACCTTTAGCGAAGCTTTCTTT; CDR3 protein: CASSLGTGTFSEAFF
V gene: TRBV20-1; clone size: NA; J gene: TRBJ2-7; D gene: NA; CDR3 DNA: TGCAGTGCTCCCGCGGGCCCCTACGAGCAGTACTTC; CDR3 protein: CSAPAGPYEQYF